This T cell receptor (beta chain) was captured in a study of T-cell reconstitution after alpha-beta-depleted transplantation in children. General study results and limits: Expanded graft clones, several hundred of them, were reportedly the source of alpha-beta T cells about two months after transplant.

The TCRbeta library was prepared with unique molecular identifiers. Each CDR3 protein gets one entry after TCRdb re-called the PCR reads with MiXCR. The sample lists about 250,000 distinct CDR3 sequences; 20% to 30% were seen once. This clonotype has more than one count but fewer than ten. Its specificity is unknown. This clonotype originated in a female patient under 10 years old who had a stem cell transplant for congenital amegakaryocytic thrombocytopenia, so the T cells may come from the graft donor. The source was PBMCs, mostly from graft donor cells, collected 360 days after TCRalphabeta/CD19-depleted stem cell transplant.

The CDR3 DNA sequence: TGTGCCAGCAAGGACCCGGGGATGACTGAAGCTTTCTTT. It yields the protein CASKDPGMTEAFF. The J gene is TRBJ1-1, the V gene TRBV6-6, with D unresolved. This CDR3 is built from 13 residues. CDR1 is MNHNY and CDR2 is SVGAGI in the germline V gene (reference sequence). V lost 7 bases, J lost 5 bases, and 14 bases lay in between.